The 29 T cell receptor beta chains below were found in one sample sequenced in a study of cytomegalovirus exposure and HLA in healthy donors. PCR amplification relied on 60 Vbeta primers (plus 13 Jbeta primers). Clones were read by immunoSEQ multiplex PCR, and TCRdb kept only the in-frame ones, dropping some. The table has 150,000 to 200,000 clones, about 88% seen once; the top ten hold approximately 1.7%. Source material: PBMCs. The receptors come from a woman aged 18 to 35 in good health and CMV-seronegative.

The genes are TRBV11-1 and TRBJ2-6; D remains unclear. The CDR3 is 14 residues long. The V end lost 6 bases, the J end lost 0 bases, and 6 bases lay between the germline ends. Germline V gives CDR1 SGHAT, CDR2 FQDESV (reference sequence). CDR3 coding DNA: TGTGCCAGCAGACGTAGCTCTGGGGCCAACGTCCTGACTTTC. Translation gives CASRRSSGANVLTF.

This sequence joins TRBV5-1 and TRBJ2-2, with TRBD1 as a possible D gene (5 bases). Trimming removed 2 bases at V and 1 base at J, with 6 bases between. The CDR3 runs to 14 residues. Per the germline V gene, CDR1 is SGHRS and CDR2 is YFSETQ. The DNA for the CDR3 is TGCGCCAGCAGCTTTCAGGGGAACACCGGGGAGCTGTTTTTT. Protein sequence: CASSFQGNTGELFF.

This clone was seen just once. The chain recombines TRBV7-2 with TRBJ1-1; D unresolved. The CDR3 has 13 amino acids. Trimming took 5 bases from V and 3 from J, leaving 10 bases between them. The germline CDR1 and CDR2 sequences are SGHTA and FQGNSA. In nucleotides, the CDR3 is TGTGCCAGCAGCCTCCAGGCCTACACTGAAGCTTTCTTT. As protein: CASSLQAYTEAFF.

This clone was seen more than once but under ten times. The V gene is TRBV2, the J gene TRBJ1-4, with 7 bases fitting TRBD1. Trimming took 4 bases from V and 7 from J; bases not matched to a gene: 6. The V gene's germline CDR1 is SNHLY and CDR2 FYNNEI. The CDR3 contains 14 residues. CDR3 loop: CASSGGGAGEKLFF. CDR3 nucleotides: TGTGCCAGCAGTGGAGGGGGCGCGGGTGAAAAACTGTTTTTT.

The V and J genes are TRBV27 and TRBJ2-3; D is uncertain. Germline V gene sequence: CDR1 MNHEY, CDR2 SMNVEV (reference sequence). This CDR3 contains 16 residues. Trimming shortened V by 4 bases and J by 0 bases, and 14 bases separated the two germline ends. The CDR3 sequence: CASSSPLAVSTDTQYF. CDR3 nucleotide sequence: TGTGCCAGCAGTTCCCCGTTGGCAGTAAGCACAGATACGCAGTATTTT.

V gene TRBV28 combines with J gene TRBJ2-5; D might be TRBD1 (5 bases). This CDR3 has 12 amino acids. Germline V CDR1 and CDR2: MDHEN, SYDVKM. CDR3 DNA: TGTGCTACGAAGGGGATCCAAGAGACCCAGTACTTC. It encodes CATKGIQETQYF.

The chain is built from TRBV28 and TRBJ1-6; maybe TRBD1 (5 bases). Per germline, CDR1 MDHEN and CDR2 SYDVKM. Trimming removed 3 bases at V and 9 bases at J, with 18 bases between. This CDR3 contains 16 residues. CDR3 region: CASSLPGLLQGSPLHF. Here the CDR3 DNA reads TGTGCCAGCAGTTTGCCAGGATTACTTCAGGGTTCACCCCTCCACTTT.

V is TRBV11-3 and J is TRBJ2-1, with 12 bases identical to TRBD2. The V and J ends lost 5 bases and 8 bases, in that order; junction bases with no gene match: 4. The germline V gene encodes CDR1 SGHNT and CDR2 YENEEA. The CDR3 loop spans 14 amino acids. DNA for the CDR3: TGTGCCAGCAGCATTCTAGCGGGAGGGTATGAGCAGTTCTTC. Protein product: CASSILAGGYEQFF. Variable domain in full (rest from reference TRBV11-3 and TRBJ2-1): EAGVVQSPRYKIIEKKQPVAFWCNPISGHNTLYWYLQNLGQGPELLIRYENEEAVDDSQLPKDRFSAERLKGVDSTLKIQPAELGDSAVYLCASSILAGGYEQFFGPGTRLTVL.

The chain has TRBV10-3 and TRBJ2-7, with 9 bases identical to TRBD1. Germline-derived CDR1 and CDR2 are ENHRY and SYGVKD. J was trimmed by 9 bases and V by 10 bases; bases with no gene match: 10. This CDR3 contains 12 residues. The CDR3 region is CATSKDRGVQYF. Here the CDR3 DNA reads TGTGCCACCTCCAAGGACAGGGGAGTGCAGTACTTC.

V and J are TRBV5-6 and TRBJ1-2; a weak D match, TRBD1 (6 bases). V was shortened by 1 base and J by 2 bases, with 15 bases between the two germline ends. CDR3 length: 16 residues. The germline V gene encodes CDR1 SGHDT and CDR2 YYEEEE. CDR3 coding DNA: TGTGCCAGCAGCTTGCCCAGGGGAGTCCTCAACTATGGCTACACCTTC. Encoded protein: CASSLPRGVLNYGYTF. The full variable domain, with the rest looked up from reference TRBV5-6 and TRBJ1-2, is DAGVTQSPTHLIKTRGQQVTLRCSPKSGHDTVSWYQQALGQGPQFIFQYYEEEERQRGNFPDRFSGHQFPNYSSELNVNALLLGDSALYLCASSLPRGVLNYGYTFGSGTRLTVV.

This clone was observed a few times. The chain uses TRBV6-5 and TRBJ1-3; tentatively, D is TRBD1 (6 bases). This CDR3 has 15 residues. Trimming removed 5 bases at V and 7 bases at J, with 18 bases between. CDR1 is MNHEY and CDR2 is SVGAGI in the germline V gene. In DNA form, the CDR3 reads TGTGCCAGCAGTACAAAGGGGGTATATCGGAACACCATATATTTT. It specifies CASSTKGVYRNTIYF.

The chain combines TRBV2 with TRBJ2-7, with TRBD1 identical over 8 bases. The V gene's germline CDR1 is SNHLY and CDR2 FYNNEI. This CDR3 is 14 amino acids long. Germline trimming cut 9 bases from V and 5 bases from J; bases unmatched to any gene: 12. The CDR3 sequence: CASNSPGQGNEQYF. CDR3 in DNA: TGTGCCAGTAACTCCCCCGGACAGGGAAACGAGCAGTACTTC. Together with reference TRBV2 and TRBJ2-7, the CDR3 gives the full variable domain: EPEVTQTPSHQVTQMGQEVILRCVPISNHLYFYWYRQILGQKVEFLVSFYNNEISEKSEIFDDQFSVERPDGSNFTLKIRSTKLEDSAMYFCASNSPGQGNEQYFGPGTRLTVT.

The chain has TRBV5-1 and TRBJ2-7; D unclear. V gave up 2 bases and J gave up 3 bases, with 3 bases separating them. The CDR3 length is 11 residues. Germline values: CDR1 SGHRS, CDR2 YFSETQ. The CDR3 DNA is TGCGCCAGCAGCTTCCACTACGAGCAGTACTTC. It translates to CASSFHYEQYF.

The chain recombines TRBV27 with TRBJ1-2; TRBD1 agrees at 8 bases. CDR1 and CDR2 from the germline V gene are MNHEY and SMNVEV (reference sequence). CDR3 length: 17 amino acids. The J segment lost 0 bases and the V segment lost 6 bases, leaving 12 bases of the junction unmatched. The CDR3 loop is CASRPWTGSRSNYGYTF. In DNA form, the CDR3 reads TGTGCCAGCAGGCCCTGGACAGGGTCCCGTTCTAACTATGGCTACACCTTC.

V gene TRBV7-9 combines with J gene TRBJ1-2; 9 nucleotides agree with TRBD1. Germline CDR1 and CDR2: SEHNR and FQNEAQ (reference sequence). The CDR3 is 15 residues long. V lost 4 bases, J lost 6 bases, and 9 bases stayed unmatched. This CDR3 is CASSYLQGAKNGYTF. As DNA, the CDR3 is TGTGCCAGCAGCTATTTACAGGGGGCGAAGAATGGCTACACCTTC.

The rearrangement joins TRBV5-1 to TRBJ2-7; a possible D gene is TRBD1 (5 bases). V was cut by 1 base and J by 6 bases, with 14 bases left in between. The CDR3 is 14 amino acids. Germline assignment: CDR1 SGHRS and CDR2 YFSETQ. The CDR3 reads CASSLRQGYGEQYF. The CDR3 bases are TGCGCCAGCAGCTTGAGGCAGGGATATGGCGAGCAGTACTTC.

The chain combines TRBV5-1 with TRBJ2-2; 10 bases line up with TRBD2. V lost 0 bases and J lost 2; bases outside the gene matches: 4. The germline CDR1 and CDR2 sequences are SGHRS and YFSETQ. The CDR3 contains 17 residues. The DNA for the CDR3 is TGCGCCAGCAGCTTGGTTGGACTAGCGGTCAACACCGGGGAGCTGTTTTTT. Translated: CASSLVGLAVNTGELFF.

To note about this clone: Different DNA sequences within this sample yield the same CDR3. The V call is TRBV6-5, the J call TRBJ1-2, with 7 bases fitting TRBD1. The CDR3 contains 11 residues. V shed 6 bases and J 7 bases; nucleotides not matched to a gene: 2. The germline gives CDR1 MNHEY, CDR2 SVGAGI. The CDR3 nucleotides are TGTGCCAGCAGCTACAGGGGTGGCTACACCTTC. Translating gives CASSYRGGYTF.

The chain links TRBV14 to TRBJ1-3; possibly TRBD1 for D (5 bases). The germline gives CDR1 SGHDN, CDR2 FVKESK. V was clipped by 4 bases and J by 0 bases, with 10 bases between them. This CDR3 is 15 amino acids long. The CDR3 nucleotides are TGTGCCAGCAGCCGGGACTCCAGCTCTGGAAACACCATATATTTT. The encoded protein is CASSRDSSSGNTIYF.

This clone was observed a few times. The chain has TRBV5-1 and TRBJ2-7; 7 positions agree with TRBD1. The CDR3 is made up of 15 amino acids. J lost 7 bases, V lost 0 bases, and 10 bases had no gene match. The germline CDR1 and CDR2 sequences are SGHRS and YFSETQ. The CDR3 DNA reads TGCGCCAGCAGCTTGGCCGGGACCCCAGGGGGAGAGCAGTACTTC. Protein sequence: CASSLAGTPGGEQYF.

The chain is built from TRBV15 and TRBJ1-1; TRBD1 is a possible D gene (5 bases). CDR3 size: 13 residues. Germline V gene lookup returns CDR1 LNHNV and CDR2 YYDKDF (reference sequence). Trimming cost V 0 bases and J 8 bases, with 10 bases left between them. In DNA form, the CDR3 reads TGTGCCACCAGCAGAGAGGGGGGAGTGGAAGCTTTCTTT. Its protein is CATSREGGVEAFF.

The chain recombines TRBV14 with TRBJ2-1, with TRBD2 identical over 11 bases. CDR1 and CDR2 from the germline V gene are SGHDN and FVKESK. The CDR3 is 18 amino acids. With V trimmed by 2 bases and J by 4 bases, 10 bases remained unmatched. The CDR3 DNA reads TGTGCCAGCAGCCAACTAGCGGGGGGCGCTACTCAGTACAATGAGCAGTTCTTC. Translated: CASSQLAGGATQYNEQFF.

J is TRBJ2-7 and V is TRBV7-3; a possible D gene is TRBD2 (7 bases). The CDR3 sequence is 15 residues long. Deletions cut 5 bases from V and 6 bases from J, with 20 bases between. In germline, CDR1 is SGHTA, CDR2 FQGTGA. This chain's CDR3 is CASSLGGGSFVEQYF. The CDR3 DNA reads TGTGCCAGCAGCCTTGGGGGCGGGAGTTTTGTCGAGCAGTACTTC.

V and J are TRBV7-2 and TRBJ2-3; a weak D match, TRBD1 (5 bases). This CDR3 contains 17 residues. Germline V lookup: CDR1 SGHTA, CDR2 FQGNSA. Between the trimmed V and J ends, which lost 5 bases and 3 bases, there was a span of 21 bases. In DNA form, the CDR3 reads TGTGCCAGCAGCCAGAAGGCCGGAAGGGGTAAGACAGATACGCAGTATTTT. This translates into CASSQKAGRGKTDTQYF.

The chain has TRBV29-1 and TRBJ2-5, with D perhaps matching TRBD1 (6 bases). The CDR3 consists of 11 residues. Germline V gene lookup returns CDR1 SQVTM and CDR2 ANQGSEA. Trimming shortened V by 8 bases and J by 5 bases, and 12 bases separated the two germline ends. CDR3 in DNA: TGCAGCATTCTTAGGGGGGAGACCCAGTACTTC. Protein sequence: CSILRGETQYF.

The chain employs TRBV5-1 and TRBJ2-1, with 9 bases lining up with TRBD2. This CDR3 spans 15 amino acids. V dropped 1 base and J dropped 4; count of bases not matched to a gene: 3. Germline V CDR1 and CDR2: SGHRS, YFSETQ. The CDR3: CASSLRLAGYNEQFF. CDR3 DNA: TGCGCCAGCAGCTTGCGGCTAGCGGGGTACAATGAGCAGTTCTTC.

V and J are TRBV5-1 and TRBJ2-1; 10 bases are shared with TRBD2. Germline V gives CDR1 SGHRS, CDR2 YFSETQ. J gave up 5 bases and V 1 base, and 12 bases lay outside the gene matches. The CDR3 spans 18 residues. Here the CDR3 DNA reads TGCGCCAGCAGCTTGAAGCGGGAGGGCCTATCGATCCACAATGAGCAGTTCTTC. Its protein product is CASSLKREGLSIHNEQFF.

CDR3 in DNA: TGTGCCAGCAGCCCCGGGACAGAGATCTACGAGCAGTACTTC. Translated: CASSPGTEIYEQYF. V and J are TRBV6-5 and TRBJ2-7, with TRBD1 identical over 7 bases. V trimming: 6 bases; J trimming: 3 bases; junction bases outside the gene matches: 8. Per germline, CDR1 MNHEY and CDR2 SVGAGI. This CDR3 region has 14 residues.

The chain combines TRBV30 with TRBJ1-5; 7 nucleotides match TRBD1. Germline V lookup: CDR1 GTSNPN, CDR2 SVGIG (reference sequence). Trimming took 4 bases from V and 4 from J; bases not matched to a gene: 10. This CDR3 spans 15 amino acids. The CDR3 nucleotides are TGTGCCTGGACCCGTAGGGGGACAGAGAATCAGCCCCAGCATTTT. This translates into CAWTRRGTENQPQHF.